Below are 27 T cell receptor beta chains sequenced from a single sample in a study of STAT3 mutations in large granular lymphocyte leukemia. Regarding the study as a whole: Every T-LGLL patient had at least one immunodominant TCRbeta clonotype.

The method was immunoSEQ multiplex PCR; TCRdb's version includes in-frame clones alone and lacks a portion of them. The sample lists fewer than 10,000 clones, 85% to 90% seen once, with 75% to 90% in the top ten. These receptors have no known antigen. The source material was peripheral blood mononuclear cells. These receptors were obtained from a man older than 75 with T-cell large granular lymphocyte leukemia. Some clones in this sample may be carry-over from other donors' samples.

The V gene is TRBV18, the J gene TRBJ2-7; D possibly corresponds to TRBD1 (5 bases). The CDR3 runs 16 residues. In germline, CDR1 is KGHSH, CDR2 LQKENI. Trimming removed 6 bases at V and 0 bases at J, with 18 bases between. CDR3 protein: CASSPQGGSLSYEQYF. CDR3 bases: TGTGCCAGCTCTCCCCAGGGTGGTAGCCTCTCCTACGAGCAGTACTTC.

This chain joins TRBV5-1 and TRBJ1-2, with TRBD1 matching 7 bases. The V and J ends lost 4 bases and 7 bases, in that order; junction bases with no gene match: 22. Germline-derived CDR1 and CDR2 are SGHRS and YFSETQ. This CDR3 contains 18 residues. The DNA for the CDR3 is TGCGCCAGCAGCCAAGGGACGGACAGGTCGCAATCTTTGGGTGGCTACACCTTC. Protein sequence: CASSQGTDRSQSLGGYTF.

There are a few counts of this clone. The chain has TRBV4-3 and TRBJ2-1, with 11 positions matching TRBD2. Trimming removed 3 bases from V and 7 bases from J; junction bases left unmatched: 8. The CDR3 has 16 amino acids. CDR1 and CDR2 from the germline V gene are LGHNA and YSLEER. CDR3 residues: CASSQGPSGGTNEQFF. CDR3 nucleotides: TGCGCCAGCAGCCAGGGGCCTAGCGGGGGGACGAATGAGCAGTTCTTC.

The chain combines TRBV12-5 with TRBJ2-3, with D perhaps matching TRBD1 (5 bases). Germline V gene data show CDR1 as LGHNT and CDR2 as FRNRAP. Trimming took 4 bases from V and 8 from J, leaving 10 bases between them. The CDR3 length is 12 residues. This CDR3 is CASGSDTATQYF. As DNA, the CDR3 is TGTGCTAGTGGTTCGGACACGGCTACGCAGTATTTT.

The CDR3 DNA reads as TGTGCCAAGGGGGACTTCGGGTGGCCTTATTCACCCCTCCACTTT. Translating gives CAKGDFGWPYSPLHF. The J gene is TRBJ1-6, the V gene TRBV6-5; D possibly corresponds to TRBD1 (6 bases). The CDR3 totals 15 residues. In germline, CDR1 is MNHEY, CDR2 SVGAGI. The V end lost 10 bases, the J end lost 8 bases, and 21 bases lay between the germline ends.

The chain has TRBV5-1 and TRBJ2-7; no reliable D call. The CDR3 covers 13 residues. Per the germline V gene, CDR1 is SGHRS and CDR2 is YFSETQ. The V end was cut by 0 bases, the J end by 5 bases, with 9 bases between. CDR3 bases: TGCGCCAGCAGCTTGGGCAGGCGCAACGAGCAGTACTTC. Amino acid sequence: CASSLGRRNEQYF.

The chain carries TRBV7-9 and TRBJ1-1; D gene uncertain. This CDR3 spans 13 amino acids. V was cut by 4 bases and J by 3 bases, with 9 bases left in between. The germline CDR1 and CDR2 sequences are SEHNR and FQNEAQ (reference sequence). CDR3 amino acids: CASSSRGDTEAFF. The CDR3 DNA reads TGTGCCAGCAGCTCAAGAGGAGACACTGAAGCTTTCTTT.

The chain has TRBV9 and TRBJ2-7; D may be TRBD1 or TRBD2 (5 bases each). The V end was cut by 7 bases, the J end by 1 base, with 6 bases between. Germline loops: CDR1 SGDLS, CDR2 YYNGEE. CDR3 size: 11 residues. Here the CDR3 reads CASGGSYEQYF. DNA of the CDR3: TGTGCCAGCGGGGGTTCCTACGAGCAGTACTTC.

The chain carries TRBV30 and TRBJ2-7, with D uncertain. The germline V gene has CDR1 GTSNPN and CDR2 SVGIG (reference sequence). This CDR3 region has 14 residues. V was pared by 3 bases and J by 3 bases, with 15 bases between. Written as DNA, the CDR3 is TGTGCCTGGAGCCGTGCGGTAGGGAACTACGAGCAGTACTTC. It yields the protein CAWSRAVGNYEQYF.

This chain connects TRBV20-1 to TRBJ2-5, with 7 bases lining up with TRBD2. This CDR3 has 11 residues. CDR1 and CDR2 (germline): DFQATT, SNEGSKA (reference sequence). The V and J ends lost 6 bases and 7 bases, in that order; junction bases with no gene match: 5. The CDR3 reads CSAWGGWTQYF. DNA of the CDR3: TGCAGTGCCTGGGGGGGATGGACCCAGTACTTC.

About this clone: A read error may account for a junction end that differs from germline. The chain recombines TRBV19 with TRBJ1-5; 7 bases are a match to TRBD1. Germline loops: CDR1 LNHDA, CDR2 SQIVND (reference sequence). The CDR3 runs to 14 residues. The CDR3 bases are TGTGCCAGTAATATACAGGGGAGCAATCAGCCCCAGCATTTT. Translated: CASNIQGSNQPQHF.

The rearrangement uses TRBV7-2 and TRBJ1-2, with D uncertain. Germline V gene lookup returns CDR1 SGHTA and CDR2 FQGNSA. V dropped 0 bases and J dropped 0 bases, with 11 bases sitting between them. The CDR3 sequence is 16 residues long. In nucleotides, the CDR3 is TGTGCCAGCAGCTTAGCGATAGGCGATACTAACTATGGCTACACCTTC. Translating it yields CASSLAIGDTNYGYTF.

V and J are TRBV30 and TRBJ2-7; 7 nucleotides align to TRBD1. The trim removed 1 base at V and 6 bases at J, leaving 9 bases unmatched. This CDR3 comprises 14 residues. Germline assignment: CDR1 GTSNPN and CDR2 SVGIG (reference sequence). The CDR3 here is CAWSAIQGLVEQYF. The CDR3, as DNA: TGTGCCTGGAGTGCAATACAGGGGTTAGTCGAGCAGTACTTC.

This rearrangement joins TRBV6-5 to TRBJ2-7; D gene unclear. The V end lost 6 bases, the J end lost 5 bases, and 11 bases lay between the germline ends. CDR1 is MNHEY, CDR2 SVGAGI, per germline. CDR3 length equals 12 residues. This CDR3 reads CASSGPINEQYF. CDR3 bases: TGTGCCAGCAGCGGGCCCATCAACGAGCAGTACTTC.

The chain combines TRBV7-2 with TRBJ1-6; the D gene is possibly TRBD1 (6 bases). The CDR3 has 15 residues. V gave up 5 bases and J gave up 9 bases, with 17 bases separating them. Germline V lookup: CDR1 SGHTA, CDR2 FQGNSA. CDR3 sequence: CASSPIHRGGSPLHF. The CDR3 DNA reads as TGTGCCAGCAGCCCAATCCACCGAGGGGGTTCACCCCTCCACTTT.

V usage is TRBV6-5 and J usage is TRBJ2-3; 7 bases agree with TRBD2. The germline CDR1 and CDR2 sequences are MNHEY and SVGAGI. The CDR3 has 15 amino acids. V lost 6 bases to trimming and J lost 4 bases; unmatched junction nucleotides: 10. The CDR3 bases are TGTGCCAGCAGCACCAACTCGGGGGGTTCAGATACGCAGTATTTT. This gives the protein CASSTNSGGSDTQYF.

The chain carries TRBV4-3 and TRBJ2-3, with D perhaps TRBD2 (5 bases). The CDR3 has 15 residues. The V end was cut by 0 bases, the J end by 4 bases, with 11 bases between. The V gene's germline CDR1 is LGHNA and CDR2 YSLEER. CDR3 amino acids: CASSQELERPDTQYF. As DNA, the CDR3 is TGCGCCAGCAGCCAAGAGTTGGAGCGGCCAGATACGCAGTATTTT.

The V gene is TRBV10-2, the J gene TRBJ2-5, with 7 nucleotides matching TRBD2. The ends lost 4 bases at V and 2 bases at J; junction bases unmatched: 4. This CDR3 is built from 14 residues. The germline V gene encodes CDR1 WSHSY and CDR2 SAAADI. CDR3 in amino acids: CASSGGLPQETQYF. For the CDR3, the DNA is TGCGCCAGCAGTGGGGGACTACCGCAAGAGACCCAGTACTTC.

This clone has a single count. The chain links TRBV18 to TRBJ2-1; D is unresolved. The CDR3 extends over 16 amino acids. V was pared by 0 bases and J by 4 bases, with 13 bases between. Per germline, CDR1 KGHSH and CDR2 LQKENI. The CDR3 loop reads CASSPPGLTLYNEQFF. In DNA form, the CDR3 reads TGTGCCAGCTCACCACCGGGGTTGACCCTATACAATGAGCAGTTCTTC.

V is TRBV18 and J is TRBJ1-5, with no clear D. The germline V and J ends were trimmed by 0 bases and 3 bases, with 9 bases remaining between them. The V gene's germline CDR1 is KGHSH and CDR2 LQKENI. This CDR3 contains 15 residues. The CDR3 DNA sequence: TGTGCCAGCTCACCACCGTCGACTGACAATCAGCCCCAGCATTTT. Translation gives CASSPPSTDNQPQHF. The full variable domain, its missing parts supplied by reference TRBV18 and TRBJ1-5, is NAGVMQNPRHLVRRRGQEARLRCSPMKGHSHVYWYRQLPEEGLKFMVYLQKENIIDESGMPKERFSAEFPKEGPSILRIQQVVRGDSAAYFCASSPPSTDNQPQHFGDGTRLSIL.

The V and J genes are TRBV30 and TRBJ2-1, with TRBD1 identical over 12 bases. The CDR3 extends over 15 amino acids. CDR1 is GTSNPN, CDR2 SVGIG, per germline (reference sequence). Trimming cost V 2 bases and J 12 bases; bases outside gene matches: 11. CDR3 coding DNA: TGTGCCTGGAGTCGTCCCGGGACAGGGGGCTGGGCGCAGTTCTTC. Residues: CAWSRPGTGGWAQFF.

This clone was recorded once. This chain uses TRBV5-4 with TRBJ1-2; D possibly corresponds to TRBD1 (5 bases). Germline assignment: CDR1 SGHNT and CDR2 YYREEE (reference sequence). V was shortened by 4 bases and J by 4 bases, with 14 bases between the two germline ends. The CDR3 extends over 14 amino acids. CDR3 in amino acids: CASSIEGRSYGYTF. CDR3 sequence (DNA): TGTGCCAGCAGCATCGAGGGACGGAGCTATGGCTACACCTTC. Using reference TRBV5-4 and TRBJ1-2 for the parts outside the CDR3, the full variable domain is ETGVTQSPTHLIKTRGQQVTLRCSSQSGHNTVSWYQQALGQGPQFIFQYYREEENGRGNFPPRFSGLQFPNYSSELNVNALELDDSALYLCASSIEGRSYGYTFGSGTRLTVV.

The rearrangement joins TRBV28 to TRBJ2-7; 9 nucleotides match TRBD2. Unmatched junction bases numbered 11, after V lost 5 bases and J lost 0 bases. The CDR3 has 17 amino acids. Germline CDR1 is MDHEN and CDR2 is SYDVKM. In DNA form, the CDR3 reads TGTGCCAGCAGTGGGAACTGGCGGGGGGGGAGCTCCTACGAGCAGTACTTC. Translating it yields CASSGNWRGGSSYEQYF.

The CDR3 coding sequence is TGTGCCAGCAGGGCGGGGGGTCTCCAAGAGACCCAGTACTTC. Its translation: CASRAGGLQETQYF. V is TRBV7-9 and J is TRBJ2-5, with TRBD2 matching over 8 bases. The CDR3 spans 14 residues. Per germline, CDR1 SEHNR and CDR2 FQNEAQ (reference sequence). The V and J ends lost 6 bases and 1 base, in that order; junction bases with no gene match: 4.

This clone was detected only once. This rearrangement joins TRBV5-1 to TRBJ2-5, with D tentatively TRBD2 (5 bases). Germline V gives CDR1 SGHRS, CDR2 YFSETQ. V was shortened by 1 base and J by 2 bases, with 18 bases between the two germline ends. This CDR3 region has 17 residues. The CDR3 sequence is CASSLSASVSGQETQYF. CDR3 DNA: TGCGCCAGCAGCTTGTCTGCTTCAGTGTCGGGACAAGAGACCCAGTACTTC.

The V call is TRBV30, the J call TRBJ1-5; D might be TRBD1 (5 bases). The V end lost 5 bases, the J end lost 6 bases, and 17 bases lay between the germline ends. The CDR3 covers 14 residues. Germline assignment: CDR1 GTSNPN and CDR2 SVGIG (reference sequence). DNA for the CDR3: TGTGCCTGGGCGCTCGGGGGGGGTGGTCAGCCCCAGCATTTT. It encodes CAWALGGGGQPQHF.

This chain links TRBV5-1 with TRBJ1-2; no clear D gene. The CDR3 loop spans 13 amino acids. Germline values: CDR1 SGHRS, CDR2 YFSETQ. The V gene lost 5 bases and the J gene lost 2 bases, with 10 bases spanning the gap. The CDR3 protein is CASRWSPNYGYTF. For the CDR3, the DNA is TGCGCCAGCAGGTGGAGCCCCAACTATGGCTACACCTTC.